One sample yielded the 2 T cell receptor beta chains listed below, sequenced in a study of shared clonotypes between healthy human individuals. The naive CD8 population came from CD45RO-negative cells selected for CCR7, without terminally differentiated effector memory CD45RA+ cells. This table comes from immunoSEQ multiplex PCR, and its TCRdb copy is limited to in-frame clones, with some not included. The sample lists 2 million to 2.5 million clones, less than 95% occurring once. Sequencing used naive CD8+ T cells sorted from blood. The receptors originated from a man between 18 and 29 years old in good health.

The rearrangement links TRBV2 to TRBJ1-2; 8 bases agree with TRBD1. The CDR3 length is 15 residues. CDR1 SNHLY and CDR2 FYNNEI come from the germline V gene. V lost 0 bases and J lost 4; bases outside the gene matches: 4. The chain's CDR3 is CASSEAQDRVYGYTF. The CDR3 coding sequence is TGTGCCAGCAGTGAAGCGCAGGACAGGGTCTATGGCTACACCTTC. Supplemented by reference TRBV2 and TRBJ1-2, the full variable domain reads EPEVTQTPSHQVTQMGQEVILRCVPISNHLYFYWYRQILGQKVEFLVSFYNNEISEKSEIFDDQFSVERPDGSNFTLKIRSTKLEDSAMYFCASSEAQDRVYGYTFGSGTRLTVV.

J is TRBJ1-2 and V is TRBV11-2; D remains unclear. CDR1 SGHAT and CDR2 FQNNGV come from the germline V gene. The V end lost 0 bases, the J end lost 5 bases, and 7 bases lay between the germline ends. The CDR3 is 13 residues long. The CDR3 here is CASSLENNYGYTF. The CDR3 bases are TGTGCCAGCAGCTTAGAAAACAATTATGGCTACACCTTC.